One and the same sample provided the 5 T cell receptor beta chains below, sequenced in a study of human T cells and chemical hapten exposure. Sample time point: patch test 1, 2 weeks after DPC sensitization. The treatment here: therapeutic diphenylcyclopropenone sensitization with weekly scalp DPC. TCRdb redid the calling of the RACE reads with MiXCR, one entry per CDR3 protein. The sample has 370,000 or so distinct CDR3 sequences; approximately 4.4% are singletons. Sample: whole blood, taken in connection with sensitization to the hapten diphenylcyclopropenone (DPC). Source of these receptors: a woman aged 45 to 65 with alopecia areata. Some clones in this sample may be carry-over from other donors' samples.

Only one count was recorded for this clonotype. A junction boundary mismatches the germline segment, possibly from a read error. The J gene is TRBJ1-1, the V gene TRBV5-1, with TRBD1 matching over 8 bases. Germline assignment: CDR1 SGHRS and CDR2 YFSETQ. There are 15 residues in the CDR3. CDR3 in amino acids: CTSSTGQGLNTEAFF. The CDR3 nucleotides are TGCACCAGCAGCACCGGACAGGGATTGAACACTGAAGCTTTCTTT.

In this sample, this clonotype turned up many times. The chain employs TRBV6-1 and TRBJ2-1; maybe TRBD2 (6 bases). There are 16 residues in the CDR3. The germline V and J ends were trimmed by 5 bases and 3 bases, with 17 bases remaining between them. In germline, CDR1 is MNHNS, CDR2 SASEGT. The CDR3 DNA is TGTGCCAGCAGTAGATACTTGACGGGGGTCTACAATGAGCAGTTCTTC. Protein sequence: CASSRYLTGVYNEQFF.

In its sample, this clonotype was seen many times. The chain employs TRBV7-9 and TRBJ1-4; D is ambiguous. Germline V gives CDR1 SEHNR, CDR2 FQNEAQ (reference sequence). This CDR3 has 12 residues. V gave up 1 base and J gave up 7 bases, with 4 bases separating them. The CDR3 spells CASSLVVEKLFF. DNA of the CDR3: TGTGCCAGCAGCTTAGTGGTTGAAAAACTGTTTTTT.

At least ten counts were recorded for this clonotype. The chain has TRBV4-3 and TRBJ1-2, with 8 bases identical to TRBD1. Per germline, CDR1 LGHNA and CDR2 YSLEER. V was pared by 3 bases and J by 4 bases, with 10 bases of the junction left unmatched. The CDR3 has 16 amino acids. The CDR3 is CASSQDMTGVGYGYTF. The DNA for the CDR3 is TGCGCCAGCAGCCAGGATATGACAGGGGTCGGCTATGGCTACACCTTC.

This clonotype was seen repeatedly, ten times or more. V and J are TRBV3-1 and TRBJ1-1; a possible D gene is TRBD1 (6 bases). Germline CDR1 reads LGHDT; CDR2 reads YNNKEL (reference sequence). With 0 bases removed from V and 4 bases from J, the gap between germline ends came to 18 bases. The CDR3 extends over 17 amino acids. CDR3 protein: CASSQEVGGVLGTEAFF. The CDR3 DNA reads as TGTGCCAGCAGCCAAGAGGTGGGGGGCGTACTAGGCACTGAAGCTTTCTTT.